These T cell receptor beta chains were read from a single sample in a study of radiotherapy plus CTLA-4 blockade in lung cancer. Sequenced by immunoSEQ multiplex PCR; TCRdb stores in-frame clones only, minus some. The sample consists of more than 55,000 clones, about 80% of them appearing once. The sequences come from peripheral blood, collected from a patient treated with radiotherapy plus ipilimumab. These receptors were collected from a human donor with non-small cell lung cancer who had a partial response to radiotherapy plus ipilimumab. The CDR3 runs from the conserved cysteine through the conserved F or W. The order of the fields is CDR3 length, J gene, D gene, clone size, V gene, CDR3 protein, CDR3 DNA. A D gene is named only where the DNA matches it firmly. Size is omitted from some rows. Given values are once, few, many or a class for expanded clones.

14 TRBJ2-2 TRBD2 . TRBV10-3 CAAGLAGDTGELFF TGTGCCGCTGGACTAGCGGGGGACACCGGGGAGCTGTTTTTT
15 TRBJ2-7 TRBD1 once TRBV6-6 CASKKKGQGNYEQYF TGTGCCAGCAAAAAAAAGGGACAGGGAAACTACGAGCAGTACTTC
17 TRBJ2-5 TRBD1 . TRBV7-2 CASSLRVLDRGRETQYF TGTGCCAGCAGCTTAAGAGTCCTTGACAGGGGGCGAGAGACCCAGTACTTC
15 TRBJ1-6 TRBD1 . TRBV5-6 CASGQGLSYNSPLHF TGTGCCAGCGGACAGGGTTTGTCCTATAATTCACCCCTCCACTTT
12 TRBJ2-7 . . TRBV5-1 CASSLGPGEQYF TGCGCCAGCAGCTTGGGACCGGGCGAGCAGTACTTC
14 TRBJ1-6 . . TRBV11-2 CASSLDTGGSPLHF TGTGCCAGCAGCTTAGATACGGGAGGTTCACCCCTCCACTTT
12 TRBJ1-2 TRBD1 . TRBV5-6 CASNGQGTRYTF TGTGCCAGCAACGGACAGGGAACCCGCTACACCTTC
14 TRBJ2-7 TRBD1 . TRBV9 CASSPGQAPREQYF TGTGCCAGCAGCCCGGGACAGGCCCCCCGCGAGCAGTACTTC
16 TRBJ2-1 TRBD2 . TRBV7-2 CASSKELAGGRNEQFF TGTGCCAGCAGCAAAGAACTAGCGGGGGGAAGGAATGAGCAGTTCTTC
14 TRBJ2-3 . . TRBV7-9 CASSLGLVADTQYF TGTGCCAGCAGCTTAGGGCTAGTGGCCGATACGCAGTATTTT
15 TRBJ1-6 TRBD1 . TRBV6-6 CASRGTGSVNSPLHF TGTGCCAGCAGGGGGACAGGGTCGGTTAATTCACCCCTCCACTTT
13 TRBJ2-3 . . TRBV5-1 CASSLGGVDTQYF TGCGCCAGCAGCTTGGGGGGGGTGGATACGCAGTATTTT
15 TRBJ2-7 TRBD1 . TRBV5-8 CASSFRGQGAHEQYF TGTGCCAGCAGCTTCCGGGGACAGGGGGCCCACGAGCAGTACTTC
16 TRBJ2-7 . . TRBV27 CASSLSGRQGRYEQYF TGTGCCAGCAGTTTATCGGGGAGGCAGGGTCGATACGAGCAGTACTTC
16 TRBJ2-1 . . TRBV11-3 CASSPYALSSYNEQFF TGTGCCAGCAGCCCCTACGCCCTTAGCTCCTACAATGAGCAGTTCTTC
14 TRBJ1-2 TRBD1 . TRBV18 CASSPTGGDYGYTF TGTGCCAGCTCACCGACAGGGGGCGACTATGGCTACACCTTC
14 TRBJ1-1 TRBD1 . TRBV5-6 CASSLGQGSTEAFF TGTGCCAGCAGTTTAGGACAGGGGAGCACTGAAGCTTTCTTT
14 TRBJ2-7 . . TRBV7-8 CASSLTSSAYEQYF TGTGCCAGCAGCTTAACCTCCTCAGCCTACGAGCAGTACTTC